The clone carrying this T cell receptor beta chain was seen a single time. This CDR3 comprises 16 residues. The V end was cut by 1 base, the J end by 0 bases, with 10 bases between. The germline gives CDR1 SGHAT, CDR2 FQNNGV. The data were taken from a study of T cell responses to AZD1222 COVID-19 vaccine. Only in-frame clones appear in the TCRdb table, and some are missing; sequencing was by immunoSEQ multiplex PCR. The table has about 160,000 clones, roughly nine tenths seen once. This rearrangement joins TRBV11-2 to TRBJ1-3; D gene unclear. The sequence derives from an adult who received the AZD1222 COVID-19 vaccine. The sample here was peripheral blood, taken 28 days after the second AZD1222 dose. CDR3 DNA: TGTGCCAGCAGCTTAGTTGCAGCAAACTCTGGAAACACCATATATTTT. Protein: CASSLVAANSGNTIYF.